This T cell receptor (beta chain) was obtained from a study of kidney transplant recipient with SARS-CoV-2 infection. This clonotype showed up many times. TCRdb ran MiXCR on the reads and lists one entry per CDR3 protein. Of fewer than 250,000 distinct CDR3 sequences listed, 25% to 30% are singletons. The CDR3 is made up of 17 amino acids. Trimming took 3 bases from V and 8 from J; bases not matched to a gene: 8. Germline CDR1 is KGHSH and CDR2 is LQKENI. Sequences were derived from a blood sample, sampled at baseline and between days 110 and 120 from a kidney transplant recipient. V is TRBV18 and J is TRBJ2-2, with 14 bases that match TRBD2. The receptor comes from a young adult male patient who had COVID-19 and was a kidney transplant recipient. Some of the T cells might come from the graft donor. CDR3 bases: TGTGCCAGCTCACCCCAAACCGGGACTAGCGGGAGAGGGGAGCTGTTTTTT. Its protein product is CASSPQTGTSGRGELFF.